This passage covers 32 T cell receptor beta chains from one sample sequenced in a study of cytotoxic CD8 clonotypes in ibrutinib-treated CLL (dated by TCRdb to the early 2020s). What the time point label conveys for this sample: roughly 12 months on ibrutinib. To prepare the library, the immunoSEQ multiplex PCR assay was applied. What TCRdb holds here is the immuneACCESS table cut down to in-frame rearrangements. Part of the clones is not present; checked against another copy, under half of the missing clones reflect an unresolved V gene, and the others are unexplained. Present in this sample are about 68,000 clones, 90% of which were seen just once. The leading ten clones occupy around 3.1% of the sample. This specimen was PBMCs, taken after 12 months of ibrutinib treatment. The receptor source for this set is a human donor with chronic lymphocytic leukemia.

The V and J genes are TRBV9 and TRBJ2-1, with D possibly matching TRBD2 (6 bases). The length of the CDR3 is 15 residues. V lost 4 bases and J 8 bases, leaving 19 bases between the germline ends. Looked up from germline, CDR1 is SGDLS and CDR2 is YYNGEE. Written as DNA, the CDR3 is TGTGCCAGCAGCCACGGGACTGGGAATGTGGATGAGCAGTTCTTC. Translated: CASSHGTGNVDEQFF.

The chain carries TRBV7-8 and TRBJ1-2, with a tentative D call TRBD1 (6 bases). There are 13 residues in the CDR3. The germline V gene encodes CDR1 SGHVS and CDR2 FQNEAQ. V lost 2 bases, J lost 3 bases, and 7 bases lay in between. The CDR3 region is CASSLKGDYGYTF. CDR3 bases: TGTGCCAGCAGCTTAAAGGGGGACTATGGCTACACCTTC.

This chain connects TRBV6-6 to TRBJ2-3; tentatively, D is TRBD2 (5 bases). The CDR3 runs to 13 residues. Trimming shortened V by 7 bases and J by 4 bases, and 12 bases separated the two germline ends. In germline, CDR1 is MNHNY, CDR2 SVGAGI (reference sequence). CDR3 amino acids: CASTAVGPDTQYF. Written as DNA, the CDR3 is TGTGCCAGCACAGCGGTGGGCCCAGATACGCAGTATTTT.

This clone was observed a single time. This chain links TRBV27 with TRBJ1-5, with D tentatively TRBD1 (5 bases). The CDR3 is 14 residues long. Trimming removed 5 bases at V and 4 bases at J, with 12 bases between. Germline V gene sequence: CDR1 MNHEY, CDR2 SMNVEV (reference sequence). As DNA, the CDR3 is TGTGCCAGCAGTCTGGGACGGAAGAATCAGCCCCAGCATTTT. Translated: CASSLGRKNQPQHF.

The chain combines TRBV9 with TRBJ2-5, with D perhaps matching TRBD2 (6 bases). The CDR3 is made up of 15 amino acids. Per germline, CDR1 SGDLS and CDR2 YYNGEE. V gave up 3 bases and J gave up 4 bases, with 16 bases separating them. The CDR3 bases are TGTGCCAGCAGCGCTAGGACGGGACTGGGAGAGACCCAGTACTTC. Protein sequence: CASSARTGLGETQYF.

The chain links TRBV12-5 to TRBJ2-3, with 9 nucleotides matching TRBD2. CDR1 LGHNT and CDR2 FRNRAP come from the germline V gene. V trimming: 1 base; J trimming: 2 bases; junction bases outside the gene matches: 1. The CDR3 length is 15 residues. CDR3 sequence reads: CASGLGLADTDTQYF. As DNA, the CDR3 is TGTGCTAGTGGTTTGGGACTAGCGGACACAGATACGCAGTATTTT.

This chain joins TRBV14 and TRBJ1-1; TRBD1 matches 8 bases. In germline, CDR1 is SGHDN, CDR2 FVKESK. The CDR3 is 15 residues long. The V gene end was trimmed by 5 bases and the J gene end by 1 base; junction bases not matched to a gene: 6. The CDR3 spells CASSVPGTGNTEAFF. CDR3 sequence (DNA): TGTGCCAGCAGCGTCCCTGGGACAGGGAACACTGAAGCTTTCTTT.

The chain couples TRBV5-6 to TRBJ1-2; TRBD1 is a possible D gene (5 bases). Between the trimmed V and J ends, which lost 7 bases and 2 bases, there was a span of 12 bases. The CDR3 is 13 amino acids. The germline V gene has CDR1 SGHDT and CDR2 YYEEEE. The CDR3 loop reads CASRPQGNYGYTF. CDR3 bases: TGTGCCAGCCGACCCCAGGGAAACTATGGCTACACCTTC.

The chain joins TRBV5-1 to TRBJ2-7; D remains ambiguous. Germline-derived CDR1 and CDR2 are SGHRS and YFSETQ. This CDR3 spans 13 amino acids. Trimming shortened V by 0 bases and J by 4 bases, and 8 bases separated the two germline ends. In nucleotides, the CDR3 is TGCGCCAGCAGCTTGGACACGGGTTACGAGCAGTACTTC. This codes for CASSLDTGYEQYF.

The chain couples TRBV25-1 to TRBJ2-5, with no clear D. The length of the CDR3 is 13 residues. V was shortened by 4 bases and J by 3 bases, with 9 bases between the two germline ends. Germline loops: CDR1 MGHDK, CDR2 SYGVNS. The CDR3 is CASSVDNEETQYF. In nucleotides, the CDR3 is TGTGCCAGCAGTGTAGATAACGAAGAGACCCAGTACTTC.

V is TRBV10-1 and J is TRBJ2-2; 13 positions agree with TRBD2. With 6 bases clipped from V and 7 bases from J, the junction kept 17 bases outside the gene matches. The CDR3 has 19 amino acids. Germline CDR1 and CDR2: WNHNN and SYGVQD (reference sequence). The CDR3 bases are TGCGCCAGCAGCGGAGTTACTAGCGGGAGGGCCGATTTTGGCGGGGAGCTGTTTTTT. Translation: CASSGVTSGRADFGGELFF.

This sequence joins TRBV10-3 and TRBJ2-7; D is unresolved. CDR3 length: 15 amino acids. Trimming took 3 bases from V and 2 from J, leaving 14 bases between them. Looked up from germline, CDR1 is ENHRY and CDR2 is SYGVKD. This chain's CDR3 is CAISDFGGAPYEQYF. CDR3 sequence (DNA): TGTGCCATCAGTGATTTTGGCGGAGCGCCCTACGAGCAGTACTTC.

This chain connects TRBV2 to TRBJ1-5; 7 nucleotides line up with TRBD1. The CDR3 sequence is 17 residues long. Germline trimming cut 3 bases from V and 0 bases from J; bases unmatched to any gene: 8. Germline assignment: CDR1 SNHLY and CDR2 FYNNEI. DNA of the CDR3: TGTGCCAGCAGTGACGGGACAGCCAAGTATAGCAATCAGCCCCAGCATTTT. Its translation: CASSDGTAKYSNQPQHF.

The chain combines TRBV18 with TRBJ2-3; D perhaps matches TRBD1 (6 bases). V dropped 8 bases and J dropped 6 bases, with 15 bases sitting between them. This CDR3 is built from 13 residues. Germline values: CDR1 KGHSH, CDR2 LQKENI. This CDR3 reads CASTWGLGDTQYF. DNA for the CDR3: TGTGCCAGCACCTGGGGGCTGGGGGATACGCAGTATTTT.

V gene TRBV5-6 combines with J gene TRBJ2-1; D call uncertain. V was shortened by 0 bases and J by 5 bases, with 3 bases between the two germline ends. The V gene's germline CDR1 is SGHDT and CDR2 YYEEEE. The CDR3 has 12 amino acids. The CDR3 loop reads CASSLVNNEQFF. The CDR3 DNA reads TGTGCCAGCAGCTTGGTCAACAATGAGCAGTTCTTC.

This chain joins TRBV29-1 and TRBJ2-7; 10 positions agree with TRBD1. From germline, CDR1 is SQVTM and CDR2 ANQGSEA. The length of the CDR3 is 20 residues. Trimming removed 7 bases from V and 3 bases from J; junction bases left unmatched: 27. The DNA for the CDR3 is TGCAGCGCAATACCACTTCCTAGGACAGGGGGTCGATTGGGAGGCTACGAGCAGTACTTC. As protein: CSAIPLPRTGGRLGGYEQYF.

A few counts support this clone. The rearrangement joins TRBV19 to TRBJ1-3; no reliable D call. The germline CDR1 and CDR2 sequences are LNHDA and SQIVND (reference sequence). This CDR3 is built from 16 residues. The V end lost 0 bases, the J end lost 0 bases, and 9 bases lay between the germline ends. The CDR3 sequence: CASSIDRRLSGNTIYF. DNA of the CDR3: TGTGCCAGTAGTATAGATCGGCGCCTCTCTGGAAACACCATATATTTT.

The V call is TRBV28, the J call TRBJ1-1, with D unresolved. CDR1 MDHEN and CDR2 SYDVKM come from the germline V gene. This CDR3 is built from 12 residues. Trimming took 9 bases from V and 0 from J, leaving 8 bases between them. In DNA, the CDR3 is TGTGCCAGTAGGGAGGTGAACACTGAAGCTTTCTTT. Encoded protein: CASREVNTEAFF.

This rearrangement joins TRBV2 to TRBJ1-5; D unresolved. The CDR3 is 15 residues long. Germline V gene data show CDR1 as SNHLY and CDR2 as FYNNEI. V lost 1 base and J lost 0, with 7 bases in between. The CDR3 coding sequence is TGTGCCAGCAGTGAAGAGGGAGTTAGCAATCAGCCCCAGCATTTT. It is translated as CASSEEGVSNQPQHF.

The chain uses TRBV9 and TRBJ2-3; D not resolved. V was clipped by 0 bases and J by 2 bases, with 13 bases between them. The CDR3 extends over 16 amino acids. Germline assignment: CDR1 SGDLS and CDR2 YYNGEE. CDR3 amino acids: CASSVAGYLHTDTQYF. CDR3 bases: TGTGCCAGCAGCGTAGCCGGATACTTACACACAGATACGCAGTATTTT.

As DNA, the CDR3 is TGTGCCATCAGCGGACTAGCGGGAGGTAGCTACGAGCAGTACTTC. Encoded protein: CAISGLAGGSYEQYF. The chain links TRBV10-3 to TRBJ2-7, with 14 bases that match TRBD2. Germline trimming cut 6 bases from V and 3 bases from J; bases unmatched to any gene: 4. CDR1 and CDR2 (germline): ENHRY, SYGVKD. CDR3 size: 15 residues.

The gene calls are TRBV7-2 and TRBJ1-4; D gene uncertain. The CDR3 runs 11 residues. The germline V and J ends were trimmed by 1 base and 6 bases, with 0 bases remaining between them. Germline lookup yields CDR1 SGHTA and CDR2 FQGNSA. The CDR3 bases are TGTGCCAGCAGCTTAGATGAAAAACTGTTTTTT. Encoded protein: CASSLDEKLFF.

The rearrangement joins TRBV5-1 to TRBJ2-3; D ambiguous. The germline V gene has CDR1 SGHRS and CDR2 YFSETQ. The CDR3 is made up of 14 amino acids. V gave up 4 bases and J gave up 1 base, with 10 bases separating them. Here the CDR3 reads CASSPRGGTDTQYF. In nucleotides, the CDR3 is TGCGCCAGCAGCCCCCGTGGCGGCACAGATACGCAGTATTTT.

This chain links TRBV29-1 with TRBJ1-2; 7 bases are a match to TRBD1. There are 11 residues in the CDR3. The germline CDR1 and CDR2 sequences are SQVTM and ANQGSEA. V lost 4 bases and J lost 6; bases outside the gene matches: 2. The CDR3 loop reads CSVGRGNGYTF. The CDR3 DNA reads TGCAGCGTTGGCAGGGGGAATGGCTACACCTTC.

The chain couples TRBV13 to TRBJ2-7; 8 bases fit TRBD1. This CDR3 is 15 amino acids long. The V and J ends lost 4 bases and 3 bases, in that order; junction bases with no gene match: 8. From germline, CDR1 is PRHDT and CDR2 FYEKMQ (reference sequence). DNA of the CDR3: TGTGCCAGCAGCTGGGCCGGGACAGGAGTCTACGAGCAGTACTTC. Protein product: CASSWAGTGVYEQYF.

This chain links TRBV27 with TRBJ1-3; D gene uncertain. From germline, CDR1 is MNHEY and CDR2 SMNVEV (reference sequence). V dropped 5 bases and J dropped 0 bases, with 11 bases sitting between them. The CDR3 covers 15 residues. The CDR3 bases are TGTGCCAGCAGTCCACAACACCACTCTGGAAACACCATATATTTT. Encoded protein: CASSPQHHSGNTIYF.

CDR3 residues: CASSEGRGAVGYTF. CDR3 bases: TGTGCCAGCAGTGAAGGGCGGGGGGCGGTAGGCTACACCTTC. This chain links TRBV2 with TRBJ1-2; weak D call: TRBD1 (6 bases). Germline-derived CDR1 and CDR2 are SNHLY and FYNNEI. With 1 base removed from V and 8 bases from J, the gap between germline ends came to 14 bases. CDR3 length equals 14 residues.

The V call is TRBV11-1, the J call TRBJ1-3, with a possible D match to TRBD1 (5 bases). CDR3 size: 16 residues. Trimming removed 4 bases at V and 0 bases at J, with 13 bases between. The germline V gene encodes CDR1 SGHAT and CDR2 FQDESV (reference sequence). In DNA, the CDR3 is TGTGCCAGCAGCTACAGGACGGCAAGCTCTGGAAACACCATATATTTT. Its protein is CASSYRTASSGNTIYF. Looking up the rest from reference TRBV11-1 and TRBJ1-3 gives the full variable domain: EAEVAQSPRYKITEKSQAVAFWCDPISGHATLYWYRQILGQGPELLVQFQDESVVDDSQLPKDRFSAERLKGVDSTLKIQPAELGDSAMYLCASSYRTASSGNTIYFGEGSWLTVV.

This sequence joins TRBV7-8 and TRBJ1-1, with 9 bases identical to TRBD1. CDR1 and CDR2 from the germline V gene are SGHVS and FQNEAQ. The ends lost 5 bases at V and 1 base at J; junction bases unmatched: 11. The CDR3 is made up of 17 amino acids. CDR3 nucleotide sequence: TGTGCCAGCAGCAAACCCGGACAGGGGTGGCCGAACACTGAAGCTTTCTTT. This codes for CASSKPGQGWPNTEAFF.

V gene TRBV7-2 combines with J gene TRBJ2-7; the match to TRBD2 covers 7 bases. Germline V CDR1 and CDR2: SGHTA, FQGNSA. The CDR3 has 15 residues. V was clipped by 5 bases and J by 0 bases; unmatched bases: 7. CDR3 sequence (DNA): TGTGCCAGCAGCCTGGCTAGCGGCTTCTCCTACGAGCAGTACTTC. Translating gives CASSLASGFSYEQYF.

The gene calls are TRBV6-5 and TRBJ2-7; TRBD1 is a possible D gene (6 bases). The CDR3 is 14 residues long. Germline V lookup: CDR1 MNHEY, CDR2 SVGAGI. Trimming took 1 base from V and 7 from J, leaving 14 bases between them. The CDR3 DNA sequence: TGTGCCAGCAGTTACTACGGGACAACGGTAGAGCAGTACTTC. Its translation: CASSYYGTTVEQYF.

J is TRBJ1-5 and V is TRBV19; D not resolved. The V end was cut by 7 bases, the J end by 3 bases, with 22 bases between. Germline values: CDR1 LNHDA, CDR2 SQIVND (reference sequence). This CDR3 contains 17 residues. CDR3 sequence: CASKTSHTRGYNQPQHF. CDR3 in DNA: TGTGCCAGTAAAACAAGTCACACAAGAGGCTACAATCAGCCCCAGCATTTT.